The present entry profiles one TCR beta chain with its context. The source of the sample is a study of preoperative IRX-2 immunotherapy in early breast cancer. Libraries were prepared by immunoSEQ multiplex PCR; TCRdb keeps only in-frame clonotypes and omits some of them. The sample includes more than 25,000 clones, 81% of them seen just once. Treatment in this sample: preoperative locoregional IRX-2 cytokine immunotherapy. Samples came from a phase Ib trial of preoperative locoregional IRX-2 cytokine immunotherapy. CDR1 and CDR2 (germline): SGDLS, YYNGEE. Trimming removed 3 bases at V and 4 bases at J, with 18 bases between. The CDR3 covers 16 residues.

V is TRBV9 and J is TRBJ2-3; D is perhaps TRBD1 (5 bases). Here the sequenced sample was lymph node tissue, taken after IRX-2 immunotherapy. This sequence was found in a human donor with breast cancer. The CDR3 DNA reads as TGTGCCAGCAGCGGACTTTCCCAGGACAACTCAGATACGCAGTATTTT. Translation gives CASSGLSQDNSDTQYF.